The 10 T cell receptor beta chains below were found in one sample sequenced in a study of blood T cells in healthy people across ages. Together with a sample-barcoded 5' primer, a J-beta primer mix was included in a second PCR lasting about 7 to 11 cycles. TCRdb reanalysed the 5' RACE reads using MiXCR and keeps one entry per CDR3 protein. This sample has 1.4 million or so distinct CDR3 sequences, with under 55% found just once. Material: blood. All receptors come from a woman aged 18-29 years in good health.

This clonotype was seen many times. The CDR3 reads CASSQEYLHLTDTQYF. The CDR3 coding sequence is TGCGCCAGCAGCCAAGAATACCTCCACCTCACAGATACGCAGTATTTT. The J gene is TRBJ2-3, the V gene TRBV4-3; the D is unclear. The CDR3 has 16 amino acids. The germline V and J ends were trimmed by 0 bases and 2 bases, with 12 bases remaining between them. Per the germline V gene, CDR1 is LGHNA and CDR2 is YSLEER.

This clonotype was recorded at least ten times. The rearrangement joins TRBV12-3 or TRBV12-4 to TRBJ2-5, with 11 bases fitting TRBD2. The CDR3 spans 17 residues. With V trimmed by 5 bases and J by 0 bases, 8 bases remained unmatched. CDR3 DNA sequence: TGTGCCAGCAGTGCAGAACCGGGACTAGCGGACCAAGAGACCCAGTACTTC. As protein: CASSAEPGLADQETQYF.

On this clonotype: One end of the junction is discordant with germline, which a read error may explain. V gene TRBV20-1 combines with J gene TRBJ1-6, with 9 bases identical to TRBD1. The V gene's germline CDR1 is DFQATT and CDR2 SNEGSKA (reference sequence). This CDR3 has 15 residues. This chain's CDR3 is CSAREAGQGNSPLHF. Here the CDR3 DNA reads TGCAGTGCCAGAGAAGCTGGACAGGGGAATTCACCCCTCCACTTT.

V usage is TRBV12-3 or TRBV12-4 and J usage is TRBJ2-1, with D uncertain. This CDR3 contains 13 residues. Trimming removed 4 bases at V and 4 bases at J, with 8 bases between. CDR3 in DNA: TGTGCCAGCAGTTCAGTTCGGTACAATGAGCAGTTCTTC. It encodes CASSSVRYNEQFF.

This chain joins TRBV20-1 and TRBJ1-2; D is ambiguous. Germline V CDR1 and CDR2: DFQATT, SNEGSKA (reference sequence). V was pared by 1 base and J by 8 bases, with 11 bases between. The CDR3 sequence is 12 residues long. CDR3 in DNA: TGCAGTGCTAGAGGGTCCCCTGGGGGCTACACCTTC. This sequence encodes CSARGSPGGYTF.

This clonotype appeared a few times. The chain combines TRBV9 with TRBJ2-2; TRBD2 matches 12 bases. CDR3 length equals 17 residues. Germline trimming cut 4 bases from V and 6 bases from J; bases unmatched to any gene: 10. CDR1 is SGDLS, CDR2 YYNGEE, per germline. CDR3 sequence reads: CASSLRLAGVRAGELFF. CDR3 coding DNA: TGTGCCAGCAGCCTTAGACTAGCGGGAGTTCGGGCCGGGGAGCTGTTTTTT.

There are a few counts of this clonotype. This sequence joins TRBV29-1 and TRBJ2-3; either TRBD1 or TRBD2 may supply D (6 bases each). V dropped 7 bases and J dropped 3 bases, with 17 bases sitting between them. The CDR3 is 14 residues long. In germline, CDR1 is SQVTM, CDR2 ANQGSEA. The DNA for the CDR3 is TGCAGCGGCTACAGGGCGGAGGGGACAGATACGCAGTATTTT. Translating it yields CSGYRAEGTDTQYF.

The rearrangement links TRBV5-1 to TRBJ1-1, with 8 bases aligning to TRBD1. The V and J ends lost 4 bases and 1 base, in that order; junction bases with no gene match: 12. The CDR3 spans 17 residues. Germline V gene sequence: CDR1 SGHRS, CDR2 YFSETQ. This CDR3 reads CASSTVGQGPGNTEAFF. Here the CDR3 DNA reads TGCGCCAGCAGCACCGTCGGACAGGGACCGGGGAACACTGAAGCTTTCTTT.

This chain joins TRBV27 and TRBJ1-2; 8 nucleotides align to TRBD1. With V trimmed by 9 bases and J by 4 bases, 10 bases remained unmatched. There are 14 residues in the CDR3. CDR1 and CDR2 from the germline V gene are MNHEY and SMNVEV (reference sequence). The CDR3 DNA reads TGTGCCAGTTACGGCCAGGGGGCTGGCTATGGCTACACCTTC. Amino acid sequence: CASYGQGAGYGYTF.

This clonotype has more than one count but fewer than ten. The chain uses TRBV6-5 and TRBJ1-1; TRBD1 might be the D (6 bases). Germline V gene lookup returns CDR1 MNHEY and CDR2 SVGAGI. The CDR3 has 12 amino acids. V was cut by 4 bases and J by 10 bases, with 13 bases left in between. CDR3 sequence reads: CASSLNRERAFF. CDR3 DNA: TGTGCCAGCAGTTTAAACAGGGAAAGAGCTTTCTTT.